A selection of T cell receptor beta chains follows, all from one sample in a study of tissue T cells after allogeneic stem cell transplantation. The protocol was immunoSEQ multiplex PCR, while the TCRdb copy is restricted to in-frame clones and leaves out a portion. The repertoire consists of tens of thousands of clones, with less than 90% occurring once and the leading ten covering roughly 3.5%. Sample: blood, taken before transplantation. The receptors were gathered from a woman aged 18 to 55 who later had graft-versus-host disease after an allogeneic stem cell transplant. Each CDR3 is given with its conserved first and last residue. The D gene is left open where the match is weak. Rows may omit the clone size; those that give it use once, few, many or a size class.

>few|TRBV11-2|TRBJ1-2|-
CATRGRTNFNYGYTF
TGTGCCACCCGGGGAAGGACGAACTTTAACTATGGCTACACCTTC
>-|TRBV11-2|TRBJ2-1|-
CASSLAGSSYNEQFF
TGTGCCAGCAGCTTAGCTGGGAGCTCCTACAATGAGCAGTTCTTC
>-|TRBV5-1|TRBJ2-1|-
CASSLFQGRSSSYNEQFF
TGCGCCAGCAGCTTGTTTCAGGGTAGGTCGAGCTCCTACAATGAGCAGTTCTTC
>-|TRBV9|TRBJ2-3|TRBD1
CASSVGSQGATDTQYF
TGTGCCAGCAGCGTAGGATCACAGGGGGCTACAGATACGCAGTATTTT
>-|TRBV28|TRBJ2-7|TRBD1
CASSLSGQGTYEQYF
TGTGCCAGCAGTTTATCAGGACAGGGGACCTACGAGCAGTACTTC
>few|TRBV6-2/TRBV6-3|TRBJ2-3|-
CASSYNSDSTDTQYF
TGTGCCAGCAGTTACAACTCTGACAGCACAGATACGCAGTATTTT
>-|TRBV6-5|TRBJ2-7|-
CASSKTQGYEQYF
TGTGCCAGCAGTAAAACACAGGGCTACGAGCAGTACTTC
>few|TRBV4-3|TRBJ1-1|-
CASSQDGGFGRNTEAFF
TGCGCCAGCAGCCAAGATGGGGGGTTCGGGAGAAACACTGAAGCTTTCTTT
>-|TRBV21-1|TRBJ1-1|-
CASSMGSDTEAFF
TGTGCCAGCAGCATGGGGTCGGACACTGAAGCTTTCTTT
>-|TRBV9|TRBJ2-1|TRBD1
CASSATGFSGNEQFF
TGTGCCAGCAGCGCGACAGGGTTTTCGGGCAATGAGCAGTTCTTC
>-|TRBV18|TRBJ1-1|TRBD1
CASSKGTGDTEAFF
TGTGCCAGCTCAAAGGGGACAGGGGACACTGAAGCTTTCTTT
>-|TRBV7-2|TRBJ2-3|TRBD2
CASSIRTSGGHTQYF
TGTGCCAGCAGCATAAGGACTAGCGGGGGTCATACGCAGTATTTT
>-|TRBV20-1|TRBJ2-7|-
CSASTYEQYF
TGCAGTGCTAGCACCTACGAGCAGTACTTC
>few|TRBV29-1|TRBJ1-2|TRBD1
CSVEREGATNYGYTF
TGCAGCGTTGAGAGAGAGGGGGCTACTAACTATGGCTACACCTTC
>-|TRBV6-1|TRBJ1-4|TRBD1
CASSEGAGTGGEKLFF
TGTGCCAGCAGTGAAGGGGCCGGGACAGGGGGCGAAAAACTGTTTTTT
>-|TRBV15|TRBJ2-2|-
CATSRGGADHTGELFF
TGTGCCACCAGCAGAGGGGGGGCAGATCACACCGGGGAGCTGTTTTTT
>-|TRBV2|TRBJ1-2|TRBD1
CAGLRQGSYGYTF
TGTGCCGGGCTGCGACAGGGCTCATATGGCTACACCTTC
>-|TRBV29-1|TRBJ2-6|-
CSVDGGANVLTF
TGCAGCGTTGACGGTGGGGCCAACGTCCTGACTTTC
>-|TRBV7-9|TRBJ2-6|-
CASSLSLRRANVLTF
TGTGCCAGCAGCTTATCCCTACGGAGGGCCAACGTCCTGACTTTC
>-|TRBV5-1|TRBJ1-3|-
CASSAGGGTGNTIYF
TGCGCCAGCAGCGCCGGTGGGGGAACTGGAAACACCATATATTTT
>-|TRBV19|TRBJ2-7|TRBD1
CASSIRGSHYEQYF
TGTGCCAGTAGTATCAGGGGGTCCCACTACGAGCAGTACTTC
>-|TRBV7-6|TRBJ1-1|-
CASSFERNTEAFF
TGTGCCAGCAGCTTTGAGAGGAACACTGAAGCTTTCTTT
>-|TRBV7-6|TRBJ2-7|TRBD2
CASSLRSGSSYEQYF
TGTGCCAGCAGCTTAAGGAGCGGGAGCTCCTACGAGCAGTACTTC
>-|TRBV29-1|TRBJ1-1|TRBD1
CSVVSRGGTEAFF
TGCAGCGTTGTGTCCAGGGGGGGCACTGAAGCTTTCTTT
>-|TRBV7-2|TRBJ2-2|-
CASSFFAGIVVGELFF
TGTGCCAGCAGCTTTTTCGCGGGGATCGTCGTCGGGGAGCTGTTTTTT
>-|TRBV6-5|TRBJ1-3|-
CASIPRVIAGNTIYF
TGTGCCAGCATCCCCAGGGTAATCGCCGGAAACACCATATATTTT
>-|TRBV12-3/TRBV12-4|TRBJ2-7|-
CASTPGAGEQYF
TGTGCCAGCACCCCCGGGGCGGGCGAGCAGTACTTC
>-|TRBV10-3|TRBJ2-5|-
CAISRQLSQETQYF
TGTGCCATCAGCCGACAGCTATCCCAGGAGACCCAGTACTTC
>-|TRBV14|TRBJ2-7|-
CASSQHDVSRLASYEQYF
TGTGCCAGCAGCCAACATGATGTTTCCCGGTTGGCCTCCTACGAGCAGTACTTC
>-|TRBV7-9|TRBJ1-4|-
CASSLVVGTPGGHEKLFF
TGTGCCAGCAGCTTAGTTGTAGGGACCCCCGGTGGACATGAAAAACTGTTTTTT
>-|TRBV18|TRBJ1-1|TRBD1
CASSQDRGRMNTEAFF
TGTGCCAGCTCACAGGACAGGGGCCGAATGAACACTGAAGCTTTCTTT
>-|TRBV5-1|TRBJ1-1|TRBD1
CASSHKTGENTEAFF
TGCGCCAGCAGCCATAAGACAGGGGAGAACACTGAAGCTTTCTTT
>-|TRBV2|TRBJ1-2|-
CASSPNMIPNYGYTF
TGTGCCAGCAGTCCCAACATGATACCTAACTATGGCTACACCTTC
>-|TRBV2|TRBJ1-1|-
CASSGTGGGTEAFF
TGTGCCAGCTCCGGAACCGGGGGAGGGACTGAAGCTTTCTTT
>-|TRBV7-2|TRBJ2-1|-
CASSYPGGEQFF
TGTGCCAGCAGTTACCCCGGGGGAGAGCAGTTCTTC
>-|TRBV7-2|TRBJ1-3|TRBD1
CASSRRSGTGGNTIYF
TGTGCCAGCAGCCGGAGGTCGGGGACAGGGGGAAACACCATATATTTT